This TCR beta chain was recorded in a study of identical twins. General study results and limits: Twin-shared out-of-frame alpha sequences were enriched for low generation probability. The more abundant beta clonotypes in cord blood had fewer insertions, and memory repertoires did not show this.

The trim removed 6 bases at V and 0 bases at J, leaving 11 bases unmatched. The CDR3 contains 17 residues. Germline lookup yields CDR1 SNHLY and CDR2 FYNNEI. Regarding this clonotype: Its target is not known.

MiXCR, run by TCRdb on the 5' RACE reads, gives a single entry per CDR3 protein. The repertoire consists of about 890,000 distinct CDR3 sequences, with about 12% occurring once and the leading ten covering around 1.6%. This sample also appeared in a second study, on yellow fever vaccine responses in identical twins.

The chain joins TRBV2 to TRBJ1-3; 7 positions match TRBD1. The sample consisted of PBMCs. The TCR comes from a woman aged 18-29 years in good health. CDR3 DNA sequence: TGTGCCAGCAGGCCTCCGGGACAGCGAACCTCTGGAAACACCATATATTTT. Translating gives CASRPPGQRTSGNTIYF.